The 17 T cell receptor beta chains listed next were all sequenced from one sample in a study of blood T cell repertoires in COVID-19. Sequencing used immunoSEQ multiplex PCR; TCRdb keeps in-frame clones, though not all of them. The table includes just over 80,000 clones, about 89% detected once. The sample was PBMCs or T cells enriched from blood (not recorded which). Receptors were obtained from a woman aged 50 to 65 with acute COVID-19.

This clone was detected once. V is TRBV7-2 and J is TRBJ1-2; D uncertain. CDR1 is SGHTA and CDR2 is FQGNSA in the germline V gene. Trimming cost V 2 bases and J 3 bases, with 4 bases left between them. This CDR3 spans 12 amino acids. The CDR3 sequence is CASSLQDYGYTF. The CDR3 nucleotides are TGTGCCAGCAGCTTACAGGACTATGGCTACACCTTC. The whole variable domain, remainder taken from reference TRBV7-2 and TRBJ1-2, is GAGVSQSPSNKVTEKGKDVELRCDPISGHTALYWYRQSLGQGLEFLIYFQGNSAPDKSGLPSDRFSAERTGGSVSTLTIQRTQQEDSAVYLCASSLQDYGYTFGSGTRLTVV.

The CDR3: CASSRGAAEGTQYF. For the CDR3, the DNA is TGTGCCAGCAGCCGGGGTGCGGCCGAGGGGACCCAGTACTTC. The chain is built from TRBV4-2 and TRBJ2-5; TRBD2 might be the D (5 bases). In germline, CDR1 is LGHNA, CDR2 YNFKEQ. The CDR3 runs 14 residues. The ends were cut back, 4 bases at V and 7 bases at J, with 16 bases in the middle.

The chain carries TRBV5-1 and TRBJ1-1; weak D call: TRBD1 (5 bases). V lost 0 bases to trimming and J lost 4 bases, with 16 bases between them. The CDR3 is 16 amino acids. In germline, CDR1 is SGHRS, CDR2 YFSETQ. The CDR3 protein is CASSLARTLGGTEAFF. CDR3 coding DNA: TGCGCCAGCAGCTTGGCGCGGACCCTGGGGGGCACTGAAGCTTTCTTT.

About this clone: Other DNA sequences of this sample code for an identical CDR3. This sequence joins TRBV30 and TRBJ2-1; 8 positions match TRBD2. Germline values: CDR1 GTSNPN, CDR2 SVGIG (reference sequence). Trimming removed 3 bases from V and 2 bases from J; junction bases left unmatched: 6. The CDR3 totals 15 residues. CDR3 sequence (DNA): TGTGCCTGGAGCCCAACTAGCGGACCCTACAATGAGCAGTTCTTC. This encodes CAWSPTSGPYNEQFF.

The genes are TRBV7-9 and TRBJ2-5; the match to TRBD2 covers 7 bases. The CDR3 consists of 16 residues. V lost 1 base and J lost 2; bases outside the gene matches: 7. Germline CDR1 reads SEHNR; CDR2 reads FQNEAQ (reference sequence). The CDR3 DNA is TGTGCCAGCAGCTTAGGACTAGCTTTAGGGCAAGAGACCCAGTACTTC. As protein: CASSLGLALGQETQYF. The complete variable domain, with remaining parts taken from reference TRBV7-9 and TRBJ2-5, reads DTGVSQNPRHKITKRGQNVTFRCDPISEHNRLYWYRQTLGQGPEFLTYFQNEAQLEKSRLLSDRFSAERPKGSFSTLEIQRTEQGDSAMYLCASSLGLALGQETQYFGPGTRLLVL.

This clone is labeled as medium-sized. The chain couples TRBV6-6 to TRBJ2-1; 9 bases are shared with TRBD2. The V and J ends lost 1 base and 4 bases, in that order; junction bases with no gene match: 5. The CDR3 has 16 amino acids. Germline CDR1 MNHNY, CDR2 SVGAGI (reference sequence). This CDR3 is CASSYLAAGGYNEQFF. The CDR3 DNA sequence: TGTGCCAGCAGTTACTTAGCAGCGGGGGGTTACAATGAGCAGTTCTTC.

The rearrangement uses TRBV5-4 and TRBJ1-1; D might be TRBD1 (5 bases). V was clipped by 4 bases and J by 1 base, with 14 bases between them. CDR3 length equals 15 residues. Germline assignment: CDR1 SGHNT and CDR2 YYREEE (reference sequence). The DNA of the CDR3 is TGTGCCAGCAGCATTAAAGCGGGGCAGAACACTGAAGCTTTCTTT. It yields the protein CASSIKAGQNTEAFF.

The J gene is TRBJ2-1, the V gene TRBV19; tentatively, D is TRBD1 (6 bases). This CDR3 contains 14 residues. Per germline, CDR1 LNHDA and CDR2 SQIVND (reference sequence). V was clipped by 5 bases and J by 3 bases, with 11 bases between them. CDR3 in amino acids: CASSPRTDYNEQFF. CDR3 nucleotides: TGTGCCAGTAGTCCCAGGACAGACTACAATGAGCAGTTCTTC.

This clone appeared once. The chain is built from TRBV12-5 and TRBJ2-1, with 13 bases lining up with TRBD2. The CDR3 runs 15 residues. Germline loops: CDR1 LGHNT, CDR2 FRNRAP. The junction had 8 bases not matched to a gene; V was cut back by 7 bases and J by 8 bases. CDR3 DNA: TGTGCTAGTGCTCTAGGACTAGCGGGAGATGATGAGCAGTTCTTC. Protein sequence: CASALGLAGDDEQFF. The full variable domain, its missing parts supplied by reference TRBV12-5 and TRBJ2-1, is DARVTQTPRHKVTEMGQEVTMRCQPILGHNTVFWYRQTMMQGLELLAYFRNRAPLDDSGMPKDRFSAEMPDATLATLKIQPSEPRDSAVYFCASALGLAGDDEQFFGPGTRLTVL.

J is TRBJ2-1 and V is TRBV15, with TRBD2 matching over 7 bases. Losses at the gene ends were 4 bases for V and 5 bases for J; bases not matched to a gene: 5. Germline V gene lookup returns CDR1 LNHNV and CDR2 YYDKDF (reference sequence). The CDR3 is made up of 14 amino acids. The CDR3 loop reads CATSIVLADNEQFF. CDR3 sequence (DNA): TGTGCCACCAGCATAGTGCTAGCGGACAATGAGCAGTTCTTC.

The genes are TRBV7-9 and TRBJ1-5; D may be TRBD1 (6 bases). The ends were cut back, 4 bases at V and 5 bases at J, with 12 bases in the middle. CDR3 size: 14 residues. Germline V gene sequence: CDR1 SEHNR, CDR2 FQNEAQ (reference sequence). Here the CDR3 reads CASSSWDNHQPQHF. CDR3 nucleotide sequence: TGTGCCAGCAGCTCGTGGGACAACCATCAGCCCCAGCATTTT.

The V gene is TRBV24-1, the J gene TRBJ2-1; the D gene is possibly TRBD1 (5 bases). Trimming stripped 3 bases from V and 4 bases from J, with 15 bases between. The CDR3 runs 16 residues. Germline V CDR1 and CDR2: KGHDR, SFDVKD. Here the CDR3 reads CATSDNDRGDYNEQFF. The CDR3 DNA reads as TGTGCCACCAGTGATAACGACAGAGGTGATTACAATGAGCAGTTCTTC.

CDR3 sequence (DNA): TGTGCCAGCAGGGGCGGGAGTGGCTCCTACAATGAGCAGTTCTTC. Its translation is CASRGGSGSYNEQFF. V is TRBV2 and J is TRBJ2-1, with TRBD2 identical over 7 bases. The V segment lost 6 bases and the J segment 0 bases; nucleotides outside the gene matches: 5. From germline, CDR1 is SNHLY and CDR2 FYNNEI. The CDR3 is made up of 15 amino acids.

The chain combines TRBV18 with TRBJ1-5; 7 nucleotides align to TRBD1. CDR3 length: 16 residues. CDR1 KGHSH and CDR2 LQKENI come from the germline V gene. V lost 5 bases and J lost 5; bases outside the gene matches: 12. The CDR3 DNA follows: TGTGCCAGCTCAGTCGCACGACAGGGCAAGGATCAGCCCCAGCATTTT. Protein product: CASSVARQGKDQPQHF.

The genes are TRBV2 and TRBJ1-5; TRBD1 might be the D (6 bases). The CDR3 length is 17 residues. V dropped 2 bases and J dropped 2 bases, with 16 bases sitting between them. CDR1 and CDR2 (germline): SNHLY, FYNNEI. The CDR3 DNA reads as TGTGCCAGCAGTGAATTGGGGGCTGGTTTTGGCAATCAGCCCCAGCATTTT. It encodes CASSELGAGFGNQPQHF.

The chain recombines TRBV2 with TRBJ2-1; TRBD2 agrees at 9 bases. The CDR3 sequence is 16 residues long. CDR1 SNHLY and CDR2 FYNNEI come from the germline V gene. The V and J ends lost 4 bases and 5 bases, in that order; junction bases with no gene match: 9. The CDR3 loop reads CASSAEAGGLDNEQFF. Written as DNA, the CDR3 is TGTGCCAGCAGTGCTGAGGCGGGAGGGCTTGACAATGAGCAGTTCTTC.

This clone was counted once. The J gene is TRBJ2-1, the V gene TRBV24-1; D is possibly TRBD2 (5 bases). The CDR3 has 13 amino acids. V was shortened by 5 bases and J by 7 bases, with 11 bases between the two germline ends. The germline V gene encodes CDR1 KGHDR and CDR2 SFDVKD. CDR3 sequence: CATSVPEANEQFF. CDR3 nucleotides: TGTGCCACCAGTGTTCCGGAGGCTAATGAGCAGTTCTTC.